A single sample gave rise to the 5 T cell receptor beta chains below, sequenced in a study of cytomegalovirus exposure and HLA in healthy donors. PCR amplification relied on 60 Vbeta primers (plus 13 Jbeta primers). Sequenced by immunoSEQ multiplex PCR; TCRdb stores in-frame clones only, minus some. Among 100,000 to 150,000 clones, around 73% were seen once, and the ten largest hold about 11%. The specimen sequenced was PBMCs. Receptors were obtained from a man aged 30 to 39 in good health and CMV-seropositive.

This chain uses TRBV7-9 with TRBJ1-2; no clear D gene. CDR1 and CDR2 (germline): SEHNR, FQNEAQ (reference sequence). CDR3 length: 13 residues. V lost 2 bases and J lost 4, with 8 bases in between. CDR3 protein: CASSLLTVYGYTF. The CDR3 coding sequence is TGTGCCAGCAGCTTATTAACGGTCTATGGCTACACCTTC.

This clone showed up just a few times. This chain links TRBV19 with TRBJ1-1; tentative D call: TRBD1 (5 bases). There are 13 residues in the CDR3. V was clipped by 2 bases and J by 5 bases, with 9 bases between them. CDR1 and CDR2 from the germline V gene are LNHDA and SQIVND (reference sequence). In nucleotides, the CDR3 is TGTGCCAGTAGTATATTCCGGGGGACTGAAGCTTTCTTT. Encoded protein: CASSIFRGTEAFF.

The sample holds one count of this clone. The chain has TRBV28 and TRBJ2-7; possible D gene TRBD2, 5 bases. The germline V gene has CDR1 MDHEN and CDR2 SYDVKM. This CDR3 is built from 14 residues. The V end lost 2 bases, the J end lost 6 bases, and 14 bases lay between the germline ends. CDR3 amino acids: CASSLGLAFGEQYF. The CDR3 bases are TGTGCCAGCAGTTTAGGACTGGCTTTTGGCGAGCAGTACTTC.

CDR3 nucleotide sequence: TGCGCCAGCAGCCCGGCGGGGGATTCTGGAAACACCATATATTTT. Encoded protein: CASSPAGDSGNTIYF. The genes are TRBV5-1 and TRBJ1-3, with a weak D call TRBD1 (5 bases). The CDR3 loop spans 15 amino acids. In germline, CDR1 is SGHRS, CDR2 YFSETQ. The V end lost 4 bases, the J end lost 1 base, and 12 bases lay between the germline ends. Full variable domain (remainder filled in from reference TRBV5-1 and TRBJ1-3): KAGVTQTPRYLIKTRGQQVTLSCSPISGHRSVSWYQQTPGQGLQFLFEYFSETQRNKGNFPGRFSGRQFSNSRSEMNVSTLELGDSALYLCASSPAGDSGNTIYFGEGSWLTVV.

This chain uses TRBV7-2 with TRBJ1-5; D gene uncertain. Trimming removed 3 bases from V and 6 bases from J, with 9 bases in between. Per the germline V gene, CDR1 is SGHTA and CDR2 is FQGNSA. The CDR3 runs 13 residues. CDR3 protein: CASSLVRGQPQHF. CDR3 bases: TGTGCCAGCAGCTTGGTGAGAGGTCAGCCCCAGCATTTT.